One sample yielded the 10 T cell receptor beta chains listed below, sequenced in a study of blood T cell repertoires in COVID-19. Sequenced by immunoSEQ multiplex PCR; TCRdb stores in-frame clones only, minus some. The data contain approximately 360,000 clones, around 89% of them singletons. Sequenced sample: peripheral blood. The receptors shown here come from a young man with active or convalescent COVID-19.

The CDR3 loop is CASSFLQSYGYTF. In DNA form, the CDR3 reads TGTGCCAGCAGTTTCTTACAGAGCTATGGCTACACCTTC. The rearrangement uses TRBV28 and TRBJ1-2; D is ambiguous. V was cut by 3 bases and J by 4 bases, with 9 bases left in between. CDR1 MDHEN and CDR2 SYDVKM come from the germline V gene. There are 13 residues in the CDR3.

This clone has only one observation. The chain joins TRBV4-1 to TRBJ2-3, with TRBD2 matching over 10 bases. The CDR3 totals 19 residues. Trimming cost V 0 bases and J 2 bases; bases outside gene matches: 11. Germline V gene data show CDR1 as MGHRA and CDR2 as YSYEKL. The CDR3 region has the DNA TGCGCCAGCAGCCAAGATCCGTATAGCGGGGGGAGCAACACAGATACGCAGTATTTT. It translates to CASSQDPYSGGSNTDTQYF.

This clone was seen a single time. This rearrangement joins TRBV28 to TRBJ2-7, with TRBD1 matching 9 bases. Germline V gene data show CDR1 as MDHEN and CDR2 as SYDVKM. Germline trimming cut 8 bases from V and 3 bases from J; bases unmatched to any gene: 5. CDR3 size: 13 residues. CDR3 nucleotides: TGTGCCAGCCGGGGACAGGGCGTCTACGAGCAGTACTTC. Translated, it gives CASRGQGVYEQYF.

CDR3 DNA: TGTGCCAGCAGCTTAAGAGAAAACACTGAAGCTTTCTTT. Its translation: CASSLRENTEAFF. The rearrangement uses TRBV7-9 and TRBJ1-1; D not resolved. Germline CDR1 is SEHNR and CDR2 is FQNEAQ (reference sequence). The CDR3 spans 13 residues. V lost 2 bases and J 2 bases, leaving 6 bases between the germline ends.

The genes are TRBV24-1 and TRBJ1-2; tentative D call: TRBD1 (6 bases). Germline CDR1 reads KGHDR; CDR2 reads SFDVKD. The CDR3 runs to 14 residues. The germline V and J ends were trimmed by 7 bases and 2 bases, with 13 bases remaining between them. Here the CDR3 DNA reads TGTGCCACCAGCAAACAGGACAGAAACTATGGCTACACCTTC. Translated: CATSKQDRNYGYTF.

The rearrangement uses TRBV2 and TRBJ1-3, with TRBD1 matching 7 bases. This CDR3 is 14 amino acids long. Germline V CDR1 and CDR2: SNHLY, FYNNEI. Losses at the gene ends were 6 bases for V and 0 bases for J; bases not matched to a gene: 2. In nucleotides, the CDR3 is TGTGCCAGCAGGGGACAGACCTCTGGAAACACCATATATTTT. Protein: CASRGQTSGNTIYF.

CDR3 region: CSATEGFSYEQYF. DNA for the CDR3: TGCAGTGCTACTGAGGGCTTCAGCTACGAGCAGTACTTC. The chain recombines TRBV20-1 with TRBJ2-7; perhaps TRBD2 as D (5 bases). V dropped 4 bases and J dropped 3 bases, with 13 bases sitting between them. Germline lookup yields CDR1 DFQATT and CDR2 SNEGSKA (reference sequence). This CDR3 spans 13 amino acids.

This clone occurred once. This sequence joins TRBV28 and TRBJ2-3; 10 bases map to TRBD1. V lost 8 bases, J lost 3 bases, and 5 bases stayed unmatched. There are 14 residues in the CDR3. Germline V CDR1 and CDR2: MDHEN, SYDVKM. The CDR3 DNA follows: TGTGCCAGCCGACGACAGGGGGCGACAGATACGCAGTATTTT. Its protein product is CASRRQGATDTQYF.

Note on this clone: Mismatch with germline at one junction end may stem from a read error. V is TRBV28 and J is TRBJ2-6; a possible D gene is TRBD1 (5 bases). CDR3 length equals 16 residues. Germline lookup yields CDR1 MDHEN and CDR2 SYDVKM. This CDR3 is CASSFLLGPGANVLTF. CDR3 DNA sequence: TGTGCCAGCAGTTTTTTGTTAGGGCCTGGGGCCAACGTGCTGACTTTC.

J is TRBJ2-5 and V is TRBV18; D possibly corresponds to TRBD2 (6 bases). Germline CDR1 and CDR2: KGHSH and LQKENI. Trimming removed 2 bases at V and 5 bases at J, with 12 bases between. This CDR3 comprises 14 residues. CDR3 sequence reads: CASSPMRGGETQYF. For the CDR3, the DNA is TGTGCCAGCTCACCAATGCGGGGCGGGGAGACCCAGTACTTC.